This is a list of T cell receptor beta chains from one sample in a study of T cells after yellow fever vaccination. TCRdb re-derived calls from the 5' RACE reads in MiXCR, one entry per CDR3 protein. The profile covers around 320,000 distinct CDR3 sequences, with around 4.4% appearing a single time and roughly 19% taken by the ten largest. The sequenced sample was PBMCs, obtained 15 days after the yellow fever booster vaccination. The origin of the receptors is a man in his late teens or twenties who received the YFV17D yellow fever vaccine. Each CDR3 is given with its conserved first and last residue. Size values are once, few and many counts, or a class for expanded clones, and some rows have none.

TRBJ2-2 | TRBV7-2 | many | CASSFRTGTNTGELFF
TRBJ2-1 | TRBV4-3 | . | CASSPRGQGLAGYNEQFF
TRBJ2-2 | TRBV4-1 | few | CASSQKGGGNTGELFF
TRBJ2-2 | TRBV4-3 | few | CASSPTASGGPQGELNTGELFF
TRBJ1-2 | TRBV20-1 | many | CSARGGSDRGNGYTF
TRBJ2-7 | TRBV5-1 | many | CASSLGDAHPSYEQYF
TRBJ1-1 | TRBV14 | . | CASSRTSTEAFF
TRBJ2-5 | TRBV7-7 | . | CASSLENGLAVGTQYF
TRBJ2-1 | TRBV4-1 | . | CASSQGGGALEQFF
TRBJ1-1 | TRBV6-6 | many | CASGTGTGWHTEAFF
TRBJ1-6 | TRBV25-1 | many | CASSPRLIYNSPLHF
TRBJ1-5 | TRBV5-1 | few | CASRRGPLSNQPQHF
TRBJ1-1 | TRBV7-3 | many | CASSLSGPLYTEAFF
TRBJ1-4 | TRBV6-5 | many | CASRGQNNEKLFF
TRBJ2-2 | TRBV20-1 | . | CSAIRLAGGRTGELFF
TRBJ1-2 | TRBV12-3/TRBV12-4 | many | CASSAWLGTGEAYGYTF
TRBJ2-1 | TRBV6-1 | . | CASSEVGTGGNEQFF
TRBJ2-3 | TRBV5-1 | . | CASSSSTLLAGGQGDTQYF
TRBJ1-3 | TRBV5-1 | few | CASSLANSGNTIYF
TRBJ1-1 | TRBV10-3 | few | CASSRGMRNTEAFF
TRBJ1-5 | TRBV4-1 | many | CASSQGRGNQPQHF
TRBJ2-7 | TRBV28 | few | CASSLSQAFGQYF
TRBJ2-5 | TRBV6-2/TRBV6-3 | many | CASRQHNQETQYF
TRBJ2-4 | TRBV6-5 | . | CASSQHLAKHILYF
TRBJ1-5 | TRBV20-1 | many | CSARFANQPQHF
TRBJ1-2 | TRBV5-1 | . | CASSSGEYGYTF
TRBJ2-1 | TRBV20-1 | . | CSATGGSYNEQFF
TRBJ1-6 | TRBV20-1 | many | CSAGREGPSSYNSPLHF
TRBJ2-5 | TRBV5-1 | few | CASSSVGGMETQYF
TRBJ1-2 | TRBV7-2 | few | CASSLYDGNYGYTF
TRBJ1-1 | TRBV29-1 | . | CSVEDQGNTEASF
TRBJ2-5 | TRBV5-1 | few | CASSLLGGATETQYF
TRBJ1-4 | TRBV7-2 | few | CASSLGDRDGEKLFF
TRBJ1-1 | TRBV2 | . | CASSDIAANTEAFF